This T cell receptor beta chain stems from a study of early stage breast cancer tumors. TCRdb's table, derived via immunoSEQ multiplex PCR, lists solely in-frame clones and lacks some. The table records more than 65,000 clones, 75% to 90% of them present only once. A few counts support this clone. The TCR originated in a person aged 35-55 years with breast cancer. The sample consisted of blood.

The CDR3 nucleotides are TGTGCCTGGAGGGGACTCAAATACAATGAGCAGTTCTTC. Its translation is CAWRGLKYNEQFF. The chain is built from TRBV30 and TRBJ2-1; possible D gene TRBD2, 6 bases. The CDR3 is 13 amino acids. Germline loops: CDR1 GTSNPN, CDR2 SVGIG (reference sequence). The V end lost 3 bases, the J end lost 4 bases, and 10 bases lay between the germline ends.